A single sample gave rise to the 32 T cell receptor beta chains below, sequenced in a study of T cells after somatic rescue of genetic block. TCRdb's copy holds only in-frame clones and misses some; the assay was immunoSEQ multiplex PCR. The repertoire holds more than 9,500 clones, with more than 65% as singletons. The sample taken for sequencing was peripheral blood mononuclear cells (PBMCs). These receptors all stem from a boy younger than 18.

The V call is TRBV7-9, the J call TRBJ2-1; TRBD2 matches 12 bases. V lost 3 bases to trimming and J lost 10 bases; unmatched junction nucleotides: 10. Germline CDR1 SEHNR, CDR2 FQNEAQ (reference sequence). The CDR3 totals 16 residues. CDR3 nucleotide sequence: TGTGCCAGCAGCTTTCGTACTAGCGGGAGGACGGAGGAGCAGTTCTTC. It is translated as CASSFRTSGRTEEQFF.

The V gene is TRBV12-5, the J gene TRBJ2-2, with D perhaps TRBD2 (5 bases). The CDR3 loop spans 12 amino acids. Trimming pared 6 bases from V and 6 bases from J, leaving 8 bases between. Germline V gives CDR1 LGHNT, CDR2 FRNRAP. This CDR3 reads CASGREAGELFF. The CDR3 DNA reads as TGTGCTAGTGGCCGGGAAGCCGGGGAGCTGTTTTTT.

CDR3 in amino acids: CASSPGSGGAVQQFF. The DNA of the CDR3 is TGTGCCAGCAGTCCCGGTAGCGGGGGGGCGGTTCAGCAGTTCTTC. This chain uses TRBV6-4 with TRBJ2-1, with TRBD2 matching 11 bases. The length of the CDR3 is 15 residues. The germline gives CDR1 MRHNA, CDR2 SNTAGT. With V trimmed by 5 bases and J by 11 bases, 11 bases remained unmatched.

The chain links TRBV27 to TRBJ1-5, with 9 nucleotides matching TRBD1. The CDR3 spans 18 residues. Germline trimming cut 7 bases from V and 0 bases from J; bases unmatched to any gene: 13. Germline CDR1 is MNHEY and CDR2 is SMNVEV (reference sequence). The CDR3 nucleotides read TGTGCCAGCACAAGCCGGGACAGGGCTTCTTATAGCAATCAGCCCCAGCATTTT. Its translation is CASTSRDRASYSNQPQHF.

This chain joins TRBV11-3 and TRBJ2-1, with D possibly matching TRBD1 (6 bases). The V gene lost 8 bases and the J gene lost 10 bases, with 18 bases spanning the gap. The CDR3 sequence is 13 residues long. Germline loops: CDR1 SGHNT, CDR2 YENEEA. The CDR3 is CASAWGLSGEQFF. The CDR3 DNA sequence: TGTGCCAGCGCCTGGGGGCTGTCTGGGGAGCAGTTCTTC.

The chain carries TRBV29-1 and TRBJ2-7; 10 bases line up with TRBD1. V shed 4 bases and J 4 bases; nucleotides not matched to a gene: 7. CDR3 length: 14 residues. Germline CDR1 reads SQVTM; CDR2 reads ANQGSEA. The CDR3 bases are TGCAGCGTTGCACGGGACAGGGGATGGTACGAGCAGTACTTC. Translation gives CSVARDRGWYEQYF.

V and J are TRBV9 and TRBJ2-1; 7 nucleotides match TRBD1. CDR1 is SGDLS, CDR2 YYNGEE, per germline. This CDR3 region has 17 residues. J was trimmed by 0 bases and V by 0 bases; bases with no gene match: 6. The CDR3 nucleotides read TGTGCCAGCAGCGTAGAAGGGGGCACGATCTCCTACAATGAGCAGTTCTTC. The encoded protein is CASSVEGGTISYNEQFF.

This sequence joins TRBV13 and TRBJ2-7; D is perhaps TRBD2 (6 bases). V lost 0 bases and J lost 0, with 9 bases in between. There are 15 residues in the CDR3. Germline V gene lookup returns CDR1 PRHDT and CDR2 FYEKMQ (reference sequence). The CDR3 nucleotides are TGTGCCAGCAGCTTAGGAGCGGGTAGCTCCTACGAGCAGTACTTC. Translating gives CASSLGAGSSYEQYF.

The J gene is TRBJ2-3, the V gene TRBV9; D might be TRBD1 (5 bases). V dropped 0 bases and J dropped 2 bases, with 13 bases sitting between them. The CDR3 length is 16 residues. Germline V gene sequence: CDR1 SGDLS, CDR2 YYNGEE. The CDR3: CASSVGTSGITDTQYF. The CDR3 DNA follows: TGTGCCAGCAGCGTAGGGACATCGGGCATCACAGATACGCAGTATTTT.

The chain has TRBV28 and TRBJ2-7; unclear D gene. The CDR3 extends over 11 amino acids. The germline CDR1 and CDR2 sequences are MDHEN and SYDVKM. The V and J ends lost 2 bases and 3 bases respectively, with 2 bases between them. The CDR3 nucleotides are TGTGCCAGCAGTTTAAACTACGAGCAGTACTTC. As protein: CASSLNYEQYF.

The CDR3 coding sequence is TGTGCCAGTAGGGCTAGCGGGAGGGCCGGGGAGACCCAGTACTTC. It is translated as CASRASGRAGETQYF. The chain has TRBV19 and TRBJ2-5, with TRBD2 matching over 12 bases. The V segment lost 6 bases and the J segment 5 bases; nucleotides outside the gene matches: 7. Germline CDR1 and CDR2: LNHDA and SQIVND (reference sequence). The CDR3 has 15 residues.

This clone was seen only once. For the CDR3, the DNA is TGTGCCATCAGGCCCGGGACTGGCTACGAGCAGTACTTC. Translated: CAIRPGTGYEQYF. The chain joins TRBV10-3 to TRBJ2-7; TRBD2 might be the D (6 bases). The germline V gene encodes CDR1 ENHRY and CDR2 SYGVKD. The CDR3 runs to 13 residues. V lost 6 bases and J 3 bases, leaving 12 bases between the germline ends.

The CDR3 DNA reads as TGTGCCAGCAGACCTCGGGACTTTGAAAAACTGTTTTTT. Translated, it gives CASRPRDFEKLFF. The V call is TRBV6-5, the J call TRBJ1-4; possibly TRBD1 for D (5 bases). The CDR3 is 13 residues long. The V gene's germline CDR1 is MNHEY and CDR2 SVGAGI. Trimming took off 6 bases at V and 7 bases at J, with 12 bases between the two ends.

The chain couples TRBV29-1 to TRBJ2-6, with D perhaps TRBD1 or TRBD2 (5 bases each). V lost 3 bases and J 0 bases, leaving 12 bases between the germline ends. CDR3 size: 16 residues. The germline CDR1 and CDR2 sequences are SQVTM and ANQGSEA. CDR3 sequence: CSVDVLGTSGANVLTF. The CDR3, as DNA: TGCAGCGTTGATGTGTTGGGGACCTCTGGGGCCAACGTCCTGACTTTC.

About this clone: Mismatch with germline at one junction end may stem from a read error. CDR3 bases: TGTGCCAGTACCGGAAGGCGGGGGGGAATGCATTTT. It is translated as CASTGRRGGMHF. V is TRBV19 and J is TRBJ2-3; TRBD2 matches at 9 bases. The CDR3 loop spans 12 amino acids. Looked up from germline, CDR1 is LNHDA and CDR2 is SQIVND (reference sequence).

This clone occurred once. The V call is TRBV18, the J call TRBJ2-5; 7 bases match TRBD2. The CDR3 consists of 18 residues. The V segment lost 3 bases and the J segment 2 bases; nucleotides outside the gene matches: 15. The germline V gene encodes CDR1 KGHSH and CDR2 LQKENI. The CDR3 loop is CASSPATGGTNGQETQYF. The CDR3 DNA follows: TGTGCCAGCTCACCCGCCACTGGCGGGACTAACGGACAAGAGACCCAGTACTTC.

The chain has TRBV7-9 and TRBJ1-4, with D possibly being TRBD1 (6 bases). Trimming removed 7 bases at V and 4 bases at J, with 19 bases between. The CDR3 spans 16 residues. Germline CDR1 reads SEHNR; CDR2 reads FQNEAQ (reference sequence). The chain's CDR3 is CASIHSGRGINEKLFF. Written as DNA, the CDR3 is TGTGCCAGCATCCACTCGGGGAGGGGGATTAATGAAAAACTGTTTTTT.

This chain uses TRBV30 with TRBJ2-3, with TRBD2 matching 9 bases. The junction had 4 bases not matched to a gene; V was cut back by 3 bases and J by 0 bases. Germline V gene lookup returns CDR1 GTSNPN and CDR2 SVGIG (reference sequence). The CDR3 extends over 15 amino acids. CDR3 in DNA: TGTGCCTGGAGCTCTAGCGGGGTTAGCACAGATACGCAGTATTTT. Translating gives CAWSSSGVSTDTQYF.

The chain has TRBV30 and TRBJ2-1; D assignment may be TRBD1 or TRBD2 (5 bases each). CDR1 GTSNPN and CDR2 SVGIG come from the germline V gene (reference sequence). The CDR3 runs to 15 residues. V lost 3 bases and J 0 bases, leaving 12 bases between the germline ends. CDR3 DNA sequence: TGTGCCTGGAGCCTTGGGACCATCTCCTACAATGAGCAGTTCTTC. This sequence encodes CAWSLGTISYNEQFF.

This sequence joins TRBV6-5 and TRBJ2-1; 7 bases line up with TRBD1. This CDR3 is built from 14 residues. Germline lookup yields CDR1 MNHEY and CDR2 SVGAGI. Trimming took 4 bases from V and 5 from J; bases not matched to a gene: 5. CDR3 bases: TGTGCCAGCAGTTCACAGGGGCGCAACAATGAGCAGTTCTTC. Translation gives CASSSQGRNNEQFF.

This clone came up a few times. The J gene is TRBJ2-7, the V gene TRBV11-1; 13 nucleotides match TRBD2. V trimming: 5 bases; J trimming: 3 bases; junction bases outside the gene matches: 4. This CDR3 is 15 amino acids long. The germline CDR1 and CDR2 sequences are SGHAT and FQDESV (reference sequence). CDR3 nucleotides: TGTGCCAGCAGCACGAGGACTAGCGGGGGCTACGAGCAGTACTTC. Its protein product is CASSTRTSGGYEQYF.

This clone was seen just once. The rearrangement joins TRBV5-4 to TRBJ2-3, with 8 bases matching TRBD2. Looked up from germline, CDR1 is SGHNT and CDR2 is YYREEE (reference sequence). The CDR3 runs to 14 residues. V dropped 2 bases and J dropped 1; count of bases not matched to a gene: 0. CDR3 in amino acids: CASSFGGGTDTQYF. CDR3 bases: TGTGCCAGCAGCTTCGGGGGGGGCACAGATACGCAGTATTTT.

The chain employs TRBV6-1 and TRBJ1-1; D is uncertain. The CDR3 runs 14 residues. Germline-derived CDR1 and CDR2 are MNHNS and SASEGT. The germline V and J ends were trimmed by 5 bases and 5 bases, with 15 bases remaining between them. CDR3 DNA: TGTGCCAGCAGTCCTTACTTTGCCCTTACTGAAGCTTTCTTT. The encoded protein is CASSPYFALTEAFF.

This clone was observed once. This rearrangement joins TRBV10-1 to TRBJ2-5, with 8 bases fitting TRBD1. In germline, CDR1 is WNHNN, CDR2 SYGVQD (reference sequence). V was pared by 1 base and J by 5 bases, with 6 bases of the junction left unmatched. The CDR3 covers 15 residues. The CDR3 loop reads CASSELDRGQETQYF. DNA for the CDR3: TGCGCCAGCAGTGAGTTAGACAGGGGCCAGGAGACCCAGTACTTC.

V and J are TRBV27 and TRBJ1-2; D call uncertain. Trimming shortened V by 6 bases and J by 3 bases, and 17 bases separated the two germline ends. This CDR3 region has 15 residues. Germline assignment: CDR1 MNHEY and CDR2 SMNVEV (reference sequence). CDR3 region: CASRPTPGPDYGYTF. In DNA form, the CDR3 reads TGTGCCAGCAGACCGACCCCTGGACCGGACTATGGCTACACCTTC.

The V and J genes are TRBV27 and TRBJ1-1; tentatively, D is TRBD1 (5 bases). This CDR3 spans 16 amino acids. Trimming cost V 1 base and J 1 base, with 13 bases left between them. Germline V lookup: CDR1 MNHEY, CDR2 SMNVEV (reference sequence). CDR3 nucleotide sequence: TGTGCCAGCAGTTTATACGGGGGTTACAGGAACACTGAAGCTTTCTTT. This sequence encodes CASSLYGGYRNTEAFF.

About this clone itself: The germline gene is not matched at one end of the junction; a read error may be the cause. This chain connects TRBV15 to TRBJ1-3, with 8 bases matching TRBD1. This CDR3 comprises 15 residues. Germline V gene data show CDR1 as LNHNV and CDR2 as YYDKDF (reference sequence). CDR3 in amino acids: CATSRDRGNGNTIYF. The CDR3 region has the DNA TGTGCCACCAGCCGAGACAGGGGAAATGGAAACACCATATATTTT.

Sample share makes this clone large. The chain is built from TRBV7-9 and TRBJ2-7; perhaps TRBD1 as D (6 bases). V lost 4 bases and J 2 bases, leaving 6 bases between the germline ends. Per the germline V gene, CDR1 is SEHNR and CDR2 is FQNEAQ (reference sequence). The CDR3 loop spans 12 amino acids. The CDR3 bases are TGTGCCAGCAGCTCAGGGGCCTACGAGCAGTACTTC. Encoded protein: CASSSGAYEQYF.

This clone appeared once. J is TRBJ1-2 and V is TRBV6-5, with a weak D call TRBD1 (5 bases). V was clipped by 5 bases and J by 4 bases, with 17 bases between them. This CDR3 is built from 15 residues. Germline values: CDR1 MNHEY, CDR2 SVGAGI. CDR3 protein: CASSKGPSVSYGYTF. The CDR3 DNA is TGTGCCAGCAGTAAGGGACCCTCTGTGTCCTATGGCTACACCTTC.

This clone was detected once. This sequence joins TRBV28 and TRBJ1-6; D gene ambiguous. CDR3 length equals 11 residues. Per the germline V gene, CDR1 is MDHEN and CDR2 is SYDVKM. The V and J ends lost 7 bases and 5 bases respectively, with 3 bases between them. The CDR3 protein is CASTHNSPLHF. The CDR3 nucleotides read TGTGCCAGCACTCATAATTCACCCCTCCACTTT.

This sequence joins TRBV7-6 and TRBJ2-1; 14 positions match TRBD2. V dropped 2 bases and J dropped 0; count of bases not matched to a gene: 9. The CDR3 has 20 amino acids. The germline V gene encodes CDR1 SGHVS and CDR2 FNYEAQ. The CDR3 DNA is TGTGCCAGCAGCTTACCGACTAGCGGGAGGGCAACGAGCTCCTACAATGAGCAGTTCTTC. It specifies CASSLPTSGRATSSYNEQFF.

This clone was observed once. The CDR3 nucleotides are TGTGCCATCAGTGAGTTTGGACAGGGGGCTAAAAATTCACCCCTCCACTTT. Protein sequence: CAISEFGQGAKNSPLHF. This rearrangement joins TRBV10-3 to TRBJ1-6; TRBD1 matches 11 bases. The V and J ends lost 1 base and 7 bases, in that order; junction bases with no gene match: 6. Germline V gene sequence: CDR1 ENHRY, CDR2 SYGVKD. The CDR3 totals 17 residues.